Shown below are 7 T cell receptor beta chains from a single sample sequenced in a study of cytomegalovirus exposure and HLA in healthy donors. The primer mix had 60 Vbeta and 13 Jbeta primers. TCRdb's copy holds only in-frame clones and misses some; the assay was immunoSEQ multiplex PCR. Of more than 110,000 clones listed, approximately 70% were seen once; the top ten hold 1% to 1.5%. Specimen: PBMCs. Receptor source: a woman aged 40 to 50 in good health and CMV-seronegative.

This clone was seen a few times. The chain links TRBV2 to TRBJ1-2, with 9 bases that match TRBD1. Germline-derived CDR1 and CDR2 are SNHLY and FYNNEI. This CDR3 has 15 residues. The V segment lost 6 bases and the J segment 4 bases; nucleotides outside the gene matches: 9. The CDR3 loop reads CASRRTGTGSYGYTF. The DNA of the CDR3 is TGTGCCAGCAGACGGACCGGGACAGGGAGCTATGGCTACACCTTC.

This clone has more than one count but fewer than ten. The chain employs TRBV5-8 and TRBJ1-3; unclear D gene. The V and J ends lost 0 bases and 4 bases respectively, with 11 bases between them. There are 15 residues in the CDR3. Germline V CDR1 and CDR2: SGHTS, YDEGEE. The CDR3 reads CASSLVGYAGNTIYF. The CDR3 region has the DNA TGTGCCAGCAGCTTGGTCGGGTACGCCGGAAACACCATATATTTT. The full variable domain, completed using reference TRBV5-8 and TRBJ1-3, is EAGVTQSPTHLIKTRGQQATLRCSPISGHTSVYWYQQALGLGLQFLLWYDEGEERNRGNFPPRFSGRQFPNYSSELNVNALELEDSALYLCASSLVGYAGNTIYFGEGSWLTVV.

The V gene is TRBV28, the J gene TRBJ1-2, with 9 bases that match TRBD1. This CDR3 spans 16 amino acids. Germline trimming cut 6 bases from V and 6 bases from J; bases unmatched to any gene: 14. Per the germline V gene, CDR1 is MDHEN and CDR2 is SYDVKM. The CDR3 DNA sequence: TGTGCCAGCAGGACTCCTCCAGGGACAGGGCTCCATGGCTACACCTTC. This codes for CASRTPPGTGLHGYTF.

The CDR3, as DNA: TGTGCCAGTAGCCAGTATTCGGGGAGTAGTCAGCCCCAGCATTTT. This translates into CASSQYSGSSQPQHF. The V gene is TRBV19, the J gene TRBJ1-5; D ambiguous. Germline V CDR1 and CDR2: LNHDA, SQIVND (reference sequence). The CDR3 spans 15 residues. V lost 6 bases to trimming and J lost 6 bases, with 18 bases between them.

This clone showed up just a few times. This chain joins TRBV11-2 and TRBJ2-1, with D maybe TRBD2 (5 bases). Trimming removed 5 bases at V and 6 bases at J, with 20 bases between. Germline CDR1 is SGHAT and CDR2 is FQNNGV. This CDR3 comprises 16 residues. The chain's CDR3 is CASSPGPSNRFNEQFF. DNA for the CDR3: TGTGCCAGCAGCCCCGGACCTAGCAATCGATTCAATGAGCAGTTCTTC.

This clone has a count of ten or more. V gene TRBV10-3 combines with J gene TRBJ1-6, with a possible D match to TRBD1 (5 bases). The length of the CDR3 is 13 residues. Germline CDR1 reads ENHRY; CDR2 reads SYGVKD. V lost 6 bases to trimming and J lost 11 bases, with 14 bases between them. CDR3: CAIRDQGFTPLHF. In DNA form, the CDR3 reads TGTGCCATCAGGGATCAGGGTTTTACACCCCTCCACTTT.

V and J are TRBV5-1 and TRBJ2-2; the match to TRBD1 covers 7 bases. The germline V gene encodes CDR1 SGHRS and CDR2 YFSETQ. This CDR3 has 20 amino acids. Trimming at V came to 4 bases and at J to 0 bases, leaving 18 bases not matched to a gene. The CDR3 here is CASSRGTTGPTLPNTGELFF. The CDR3 region has the DNA TGCGCCAGCAGCCGTGGCACGACAGGGCCGACTCTCCCGAACACCGGGGAGCTGTTTTTT.